This TCR beta chain was observed in a study of cytomegalovirus exposure and HLA in healthy donors. In regard to this clone: Its antigen is unidentified.

Study results and limitations: Using the classifier, cytomegalovirus status was reportedly diagnosed with high specificity and sensitivity. A few CMV-associated chains proved CMV antigen-specific in vitro. A few V segments could not be told apart, such as TRBV6-2 and TRBV6-3, and were left out. It was in a later analysis that TCR association rates were seen to vary by HLA locus, highest for DRB1 and lowest for HLA-C.

Trimming removed 5 bases at V and 3 bases at J, with 5 bases between. CDR1 and CDR2 from the germline V gene are MNHEY and SVGAGI. The CDR3 is made up of 12 amino acids. PCR involved 60 Vbeta and 13 Jbeta primers. The repertoire was sequenced with immunoSEQ multiplex PCR; TCRdb's copy has only in-frame clones and lacks some. The sample includes about 57,000 clones, more than 60% of them seen just once. The sequence derives from a woman in her twenties or thirties in good health and CMV-seronegative. J is TRBJ1-5 and V is TRBV6-5; D gene ambiguous. Material: PBMCs. CDR3 DNA: TGTGCCAGCAGTCCTCCCAATCAGCCCCAGCATTTT. Protein sequence: CASSPPNQPQHF.